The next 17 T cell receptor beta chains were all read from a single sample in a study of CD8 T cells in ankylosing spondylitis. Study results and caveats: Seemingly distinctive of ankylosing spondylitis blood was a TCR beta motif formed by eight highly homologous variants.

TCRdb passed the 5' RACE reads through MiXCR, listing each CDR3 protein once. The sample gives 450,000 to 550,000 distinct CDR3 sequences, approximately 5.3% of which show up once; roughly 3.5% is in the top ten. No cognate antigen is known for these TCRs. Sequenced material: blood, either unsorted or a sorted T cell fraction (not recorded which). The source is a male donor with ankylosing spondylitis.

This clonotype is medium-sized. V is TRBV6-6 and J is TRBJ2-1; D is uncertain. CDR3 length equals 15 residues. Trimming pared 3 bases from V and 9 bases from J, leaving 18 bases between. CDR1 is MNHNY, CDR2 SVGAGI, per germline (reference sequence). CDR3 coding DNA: TGTGCCAGCAGTTATGGTTCAGATCGCGTGGGTGAGCAGTTCTTC. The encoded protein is CASSYGSDRVGEQFF.

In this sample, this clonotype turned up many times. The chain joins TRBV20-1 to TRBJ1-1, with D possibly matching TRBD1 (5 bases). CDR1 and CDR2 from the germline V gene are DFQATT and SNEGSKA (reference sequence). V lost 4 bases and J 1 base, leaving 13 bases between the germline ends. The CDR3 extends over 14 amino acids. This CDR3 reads CSATMGTANTEAFF. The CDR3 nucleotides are TGCAGTGCTACCATGGGGACGGCGAACACTGAAGCTTTCTTT.

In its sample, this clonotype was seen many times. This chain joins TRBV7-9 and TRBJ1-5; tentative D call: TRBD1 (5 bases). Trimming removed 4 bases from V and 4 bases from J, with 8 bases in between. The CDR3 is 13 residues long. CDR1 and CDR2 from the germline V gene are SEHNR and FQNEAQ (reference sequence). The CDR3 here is CASSSRVNQPQHF. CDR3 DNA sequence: TGTGCCAGCAGCTCCAGGGTGAATCAGCCCCAGCATTTT.

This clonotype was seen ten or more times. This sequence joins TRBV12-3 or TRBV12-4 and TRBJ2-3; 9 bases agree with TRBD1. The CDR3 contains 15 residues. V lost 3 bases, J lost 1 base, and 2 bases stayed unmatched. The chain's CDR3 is CASSFWTGGTDTQYF. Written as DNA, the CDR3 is TGTGCCAGCAGTTTTTGGACAGGGGGCACAGATACGCAGTATTTT.

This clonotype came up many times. CDR3 residues: CASSRQQGKGANEQFF. The DNA of the CDR3 is TGTGCCAGCAGCAGACAACAGGGAAAGGGGGCCAATGAGCAGTTCTTC. This rearrangement joins TRBV7-9 to TRBJ2-1; TRBD1 aligns across 7 bases. Germline V lookup: CDR1 SEHNR, CDR2 FQNEAQ (reference sequence). The trim removed 5 bases at V and 6 bases at J, leaving 13 bases unmatched. The CDR3 loop spans 16 amino acids. Complete variable domain (other parts from reference TRBV7-9 and TRBJ2-1): DTGVSQNPRHKITKRGQNVTFRCDPISEHNRLYWYRQTLGQGPEFLTYFQNEAQLEKSRLLSDRFSAERPKGSFSTLEIQRTEQGDSAMYLCASSRQQGKGANEQFFGPGTRLTVL.

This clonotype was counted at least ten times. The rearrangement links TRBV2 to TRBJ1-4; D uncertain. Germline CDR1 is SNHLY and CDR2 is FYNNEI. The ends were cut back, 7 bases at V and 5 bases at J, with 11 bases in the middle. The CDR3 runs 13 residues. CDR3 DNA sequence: TGTGCCAGCACCTATATAGGGAATGAAAAACTGTTTTTT. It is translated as CASTYIGNEKLFF.

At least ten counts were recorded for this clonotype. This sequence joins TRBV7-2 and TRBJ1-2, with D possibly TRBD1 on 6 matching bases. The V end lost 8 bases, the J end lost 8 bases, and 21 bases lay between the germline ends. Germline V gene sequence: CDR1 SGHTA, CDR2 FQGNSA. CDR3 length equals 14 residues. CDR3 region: CASGISRGGEGYTF. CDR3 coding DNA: TGTGCCAGCGGCATTTCTCGAGGGGGGGAAGGCTACACCTTC.

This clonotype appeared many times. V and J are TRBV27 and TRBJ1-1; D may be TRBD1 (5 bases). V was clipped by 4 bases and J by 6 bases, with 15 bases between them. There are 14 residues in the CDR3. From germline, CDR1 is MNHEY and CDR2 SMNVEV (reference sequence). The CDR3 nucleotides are TGTGCCAGCAGTTCCCGGGACCTGTCGTCTGAAGCTTTCTTT. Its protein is CASSSRDLSSEAFF.

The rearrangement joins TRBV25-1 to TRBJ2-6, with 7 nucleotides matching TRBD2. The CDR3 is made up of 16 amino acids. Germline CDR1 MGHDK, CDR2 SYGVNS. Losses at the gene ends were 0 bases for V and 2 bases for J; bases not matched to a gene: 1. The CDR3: CASSEYRGAGANVLTF. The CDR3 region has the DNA TGTGCCAGCAGTGAATACCGGGGGGCTGGGGCCAACGTCCTGACTTTC.

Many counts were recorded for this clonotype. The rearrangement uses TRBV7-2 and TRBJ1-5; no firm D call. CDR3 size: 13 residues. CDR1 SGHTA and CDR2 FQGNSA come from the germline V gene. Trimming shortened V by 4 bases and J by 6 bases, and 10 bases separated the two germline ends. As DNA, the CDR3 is TGTGCCAGCAGCTCGGCACCCTTTCAGCCCCAGCATTTT. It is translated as CASSSAPFQPQHF.

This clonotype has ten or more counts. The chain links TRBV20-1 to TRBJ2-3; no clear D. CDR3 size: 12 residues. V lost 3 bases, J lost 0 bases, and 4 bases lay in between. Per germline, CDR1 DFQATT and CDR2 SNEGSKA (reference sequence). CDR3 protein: CSASKSTDTQYF. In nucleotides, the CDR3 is TGCAGTGCTAGCAAGAGCACAGATACGCAGTATTTT.

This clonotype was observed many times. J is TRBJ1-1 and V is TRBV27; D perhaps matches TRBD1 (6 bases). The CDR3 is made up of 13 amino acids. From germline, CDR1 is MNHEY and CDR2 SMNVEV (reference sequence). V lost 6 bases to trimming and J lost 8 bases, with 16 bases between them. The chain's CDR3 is CASRQTGFGEAFF. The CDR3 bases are TGTGCCAGCAGGCAAACAGGGTTTGGGGAAGCTTTCTTT.

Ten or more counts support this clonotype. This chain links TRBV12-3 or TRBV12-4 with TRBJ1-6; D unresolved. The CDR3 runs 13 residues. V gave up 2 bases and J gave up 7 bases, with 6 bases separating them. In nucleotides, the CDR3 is TGTGCCAGCAGTTTAATCAGGAATTCACCCCTCCACTTT. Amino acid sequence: CASSLIRNSPLHF.

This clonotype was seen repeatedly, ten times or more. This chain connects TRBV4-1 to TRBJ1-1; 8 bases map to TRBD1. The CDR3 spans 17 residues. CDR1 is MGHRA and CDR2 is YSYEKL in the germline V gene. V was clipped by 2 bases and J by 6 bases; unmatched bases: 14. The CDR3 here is CASSQIFAGGGIAEAFF. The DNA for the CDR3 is TGCGCCAGCAGCCAAATCTTCGCAGGGGGCGGTATCGCTGAAGCTTTCTTT.

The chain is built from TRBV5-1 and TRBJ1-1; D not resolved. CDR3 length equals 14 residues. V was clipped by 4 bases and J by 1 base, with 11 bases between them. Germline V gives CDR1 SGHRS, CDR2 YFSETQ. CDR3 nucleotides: TGCGCCAGCAGCACCCTGAGTAGGAACACTGAAGCTTTCTTT. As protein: CASSTLSRNTEAFF.

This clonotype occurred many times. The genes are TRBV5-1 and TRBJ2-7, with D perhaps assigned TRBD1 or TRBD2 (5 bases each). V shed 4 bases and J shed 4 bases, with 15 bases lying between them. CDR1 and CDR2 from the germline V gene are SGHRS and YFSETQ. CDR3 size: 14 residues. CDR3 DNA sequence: TGCGCCAGCAGCCAGAATGTCGGGGCTTACGAGCAGTACTTC. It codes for CASSQNVGAYEQYF.

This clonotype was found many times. The CDR3 region has the DNA TGCAGTGCTGGAAGGACAGGGCCTTCGGGGACCCAGTACTTC. Its protein product is CSAGRTGPSGTQYF. V gene TRBV20-1 combines with J gene TRBJ2-5; 8 bases line up with TRBD1. After removal of 5 bases from V and 7 bases from J, the junction contained 12 bases not matched to a gene. The CDR3 length is 14 residues. The germline V gene has CDR1 DFQATT and CDR2 SNEGSKA (reference sequence).